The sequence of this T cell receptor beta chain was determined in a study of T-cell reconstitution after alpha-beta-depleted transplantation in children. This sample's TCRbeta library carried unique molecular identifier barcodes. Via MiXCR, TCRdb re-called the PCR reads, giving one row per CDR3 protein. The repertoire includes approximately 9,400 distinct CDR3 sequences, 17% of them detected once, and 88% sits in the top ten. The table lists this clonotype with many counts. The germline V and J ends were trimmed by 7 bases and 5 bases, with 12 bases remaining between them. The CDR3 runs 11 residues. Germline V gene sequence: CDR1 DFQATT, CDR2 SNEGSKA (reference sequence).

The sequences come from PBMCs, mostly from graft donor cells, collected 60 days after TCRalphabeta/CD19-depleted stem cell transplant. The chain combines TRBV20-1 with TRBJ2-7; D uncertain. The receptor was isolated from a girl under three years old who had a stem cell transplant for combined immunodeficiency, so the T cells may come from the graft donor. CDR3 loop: CSVVTGHEQYF. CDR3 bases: TGCAGTGTCGTTACGGGCCACGAGCAGTACTTC.